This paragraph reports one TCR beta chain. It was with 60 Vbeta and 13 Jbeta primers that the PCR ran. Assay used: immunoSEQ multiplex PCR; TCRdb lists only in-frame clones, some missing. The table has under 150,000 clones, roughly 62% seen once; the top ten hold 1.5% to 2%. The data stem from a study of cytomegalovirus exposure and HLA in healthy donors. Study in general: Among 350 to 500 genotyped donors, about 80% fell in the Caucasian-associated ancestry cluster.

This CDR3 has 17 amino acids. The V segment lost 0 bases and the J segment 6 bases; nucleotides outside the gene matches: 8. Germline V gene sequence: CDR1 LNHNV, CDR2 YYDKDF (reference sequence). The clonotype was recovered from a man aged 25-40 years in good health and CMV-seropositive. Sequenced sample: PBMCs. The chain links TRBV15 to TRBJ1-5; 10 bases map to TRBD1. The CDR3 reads CATSREMTGGFSQPQHF. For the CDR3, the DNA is TGTGCCACCAGCAGAGAAATGACAGGGGGCTTTTCTCAGCCCCAGCATTTT. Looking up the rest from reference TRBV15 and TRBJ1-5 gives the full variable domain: DAMVIQNPRYQVTQFGKPVTLSCSQTLNHNVMYWYQQKSSQAPKLLFHYYDKDFNNEADTPDNFQSRRPNTSFCFLDIRSPGLGDTAMYLCATSREMTGGFSQPQHFGDGTRLSIL.